This record covers a single TCR beta chain. This clone was observed once. The specificity of this receptor is unknown. No quality values exist for individual bases; no much larger clone is one base distant. The data belong to a study of shared clonotypes between healthy human individuals (dated by TCRdb to between 2020 and 2021). The study in broad terms: The cohort included three men and a couple of women between 18 and 49 years of age. For each donor, CD4 naive and CD4 memory were each run on three plates, CD8 naive on two plates, and CD8 memory on one plate. To estimate repertoire size and how much clonotype sharing occurs between individuals, the study deeply sequenced the blood TCR repertoires of a handful of healthy adults. To increase sequencing depth and limit assay-specific biases, TCR repertoire library preparation and sequencing were carried out by different laboratories using diverse techniques. Per donor, leukapheresis produced somewhere between about 0.8 and 9 billion PBMCs. Study-wide findings and limitations: Larger estimated clonotype richness was generally found for naive subsets than for memory subsets. When several donors were compared, the shared fraction of clonotypes was around 5.1% for naive CD4, about 4% for naive CD8, 2% to 2.5% for memory CD4, and under 0.5% for memory CD8. Incomplete sequencing was indicated by rarefaction of sorted-subset datasets, despite the large sequencing depth. Sampling was restricted to blood, and TCR repertoires in tissue are likely to differ from TCR repertoires in blood. Because the study included only a small number of donors, the genetic and exposure-history diversity represented was limited. Compared with non-shared clonotypes, the clonotypes found in all four sorted-subset donors had higher generation probabilities. Pairwise subsampling indicated that sequencing depth was expected to affect the degree of clonotype sharing among donors.

Using the deep immunoSEQ assay, TCR CDR3 regions were amplified from genomic DNA by multiplex PCR. For each cell subset, the extracted genomic DNA was distributed evenly across all wells of several immunoSEQ 96-well plates, and each plate served as one replicate. For sorted subsets, 150 to 250 ng of genomic DNA, equivalent to some 30,000 T cell genomes, went into each replicate PCR. Purified libraries were measured with a Qubit 3.0 fluorometer, size-checked on a Bioanalyzer 2100, and measured again with the KAPA Library Quantification kit. Every immunoSEQ 96-well plate was sequenced on a separate single-read 150-cycle Illumina NextSeq 550 flow cell. On the study's bioinformatics: Because the immunoSEQ output included only junctional sequences and no quality scores, the filtering could not be the same as the filtering used for full-length reads. Sequences were annotated with PyIR, a Python wrapper for IgBLAST v1.9, using IMGT germline references to assign V/J genes and CDR3. Reads were filtered out if the reads had weak V/J assignments (E-value above 1e-6), no CDR3, stop codons, out-of-frame junctions, or ambiguous translated residues. V3J clonotypes were defined as sequences sharing an identical inferred V gene, J gene, and CDR3 amino acid sequence. To compute the percentage overlap between repertoires, the number of shared unique clonotypes was divided by the size of the smaller repertoire. Repertoire richness was assessed with RTK rarefaction, the Chao1 estimator, and Recon v2.1 estimates of unobserved clonotypes. Generation probabilities for all TCRbeta clonotypes obtained by the gDNA method from a handful of donors were computed using OLGA. The source is immuneACCESS, and TCRdb retained only in-frame sequences with V and J called. Part of the clones is not carried over; for the studies checked, unresolved V genes explain less than half of this, and the remainder is unexplained. V and J calls and clone size are as listed in that table; D and trimming were resolved from the DNA. A total of a few million clones appear in this sample, approximately 95% of them only once. Of the sample, around 0.13% falls within the top ten clones.

The donors were healthy, HIV-negative adults who had no recently reported acute infections or vaccinations. Every donor was a Caucasian adult living in Nashville, Tennessee, USA. CD4+ T cells were enriched through magnetic negative selection, after which naive cells were positively selected on CD45RA and the remaining negative fraction served as the memory subset. Blood was collected by leukapheresis, and PBMCs were isolated by Ficoll-Histopaque density gradient centrifugation and then cryopreserved in liquid nitrogen vapor phase. Analytical flow cytometry was used to check the purity and quantity of each magnetically sorted T cell population. From each sorted fraction, genomic DNA was isolated and quantified by UV absorbance on a Nanodrop 2000c. Looking up the germline V gene yields CDR1 SNHLY and CDR2 FYNNEI. V gives up 6 bases and J gives up 0 bases, and the segment between their germline ends measures 8 bases. The CDR3 runs 14 residues from the cysteine to the phenylalanine. The sequence is cut down to CDR3 DNA, 42 bases in frame from base 1.

This TCR derives from a young man in good health. Sequencing was carried out using naive CD4+ T cells sorted from blood. The cell subset or site label on this specimen signifies: CD45RA+ positively selected. The rearranged segments are TRBV2 and TRBJ2-2, and TRBD1 may be the D gene, going by 5 matching bases. The encoded CDR3 is CASRGPANTGELFF. Read as DNA, the sequence is TGTGCCAGCAGGGGGCCAGCGAACACCGGGGAGCTGTTTTTT.